This TCR beta chain was recovered during a study of blood T cell repertoires in COVID-19. As for the study in general: Specimens from acute and convalescent COVID-19 originated in the United States, Italy and Spain.

The CDR3 contains 15 residues. Germline V gene data show CDR1 as SGHTA and CDR2 as FQGNSA. V was pared by 5 bases and J by 4 bases, with 15 bases between. Clones were read by immunoSEQ multiplex PCR, and TCRdb kept only the in-frame ones, dropping some. The sample lists 93,000 or so clones, about 80% seen once, with 10% to 15% in the top ten. This clone showed up just once. The material sequenced was peripheral blood. This receptor was identified in a human donor in a cohort sampled during active or convalescent COVID-19. The V gene is TRBV7-2, the J gene TRBJ2-1, with D possibly TRBD2 on 7 matching bases. The CDR3 spells CASSGRGVLYNEQFF. Here the CDR3 DNA reads TGTGCCAGCAGCGGGAGGGGGGTCCTTTACAATGAGCAGTTCTTC.